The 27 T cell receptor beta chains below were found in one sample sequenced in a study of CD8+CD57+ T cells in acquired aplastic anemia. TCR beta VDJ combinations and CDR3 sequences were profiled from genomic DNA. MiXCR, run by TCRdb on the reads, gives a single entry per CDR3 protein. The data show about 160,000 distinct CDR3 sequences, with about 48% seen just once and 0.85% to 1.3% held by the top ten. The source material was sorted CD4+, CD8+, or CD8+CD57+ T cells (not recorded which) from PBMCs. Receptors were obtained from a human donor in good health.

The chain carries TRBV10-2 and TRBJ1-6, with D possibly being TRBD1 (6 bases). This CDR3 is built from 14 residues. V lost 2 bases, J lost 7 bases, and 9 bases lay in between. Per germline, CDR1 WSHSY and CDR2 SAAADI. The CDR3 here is CASSEGTSNSPLHF. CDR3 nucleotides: TGCGCCAGCAGTGAGGGGACATCCAATTCACCCCTCCACTTT.

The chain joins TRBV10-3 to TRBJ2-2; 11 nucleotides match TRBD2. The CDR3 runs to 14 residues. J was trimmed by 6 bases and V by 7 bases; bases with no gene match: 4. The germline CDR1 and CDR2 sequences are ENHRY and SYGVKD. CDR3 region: CAIIRSGRAGELFF. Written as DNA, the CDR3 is TGTGCCATCATCCGTAGCGGGAGGGCCGGGGAGCTGTTTTTT.

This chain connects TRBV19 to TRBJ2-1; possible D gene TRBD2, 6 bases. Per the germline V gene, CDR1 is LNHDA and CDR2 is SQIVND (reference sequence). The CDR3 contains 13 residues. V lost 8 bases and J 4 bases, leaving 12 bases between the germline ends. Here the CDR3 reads CASSGARYNEQFF. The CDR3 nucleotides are TGTGCCAGTTCGGGAGCCCGGTACAATGAGCAGTTCTTC.

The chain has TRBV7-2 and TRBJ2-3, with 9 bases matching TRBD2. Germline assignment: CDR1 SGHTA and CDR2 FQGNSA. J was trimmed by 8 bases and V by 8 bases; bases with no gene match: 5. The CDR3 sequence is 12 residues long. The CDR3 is CASSVAGVTQYF. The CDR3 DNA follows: TGTGCCAGCTCGGTAGCGGGAGTTACGCAGTATTTT.

The CDR3 DNA sequence: TGTGCCAGCTCACCAGAATGGCCCAGGTCGGGCGATAAGCAGTTCTTC. Protein sequence: CASSPEWPRSGDKQFF. The chain is built from TRBV18 and TRBJ2-1, with D unresolved. Germline assignment: CDR1 KGHSH and CDR2 LQKENI. This CDR3 comprises 16 residues. Deletions cut 2 bases from V and 11 bases from J, with 22 bases between.

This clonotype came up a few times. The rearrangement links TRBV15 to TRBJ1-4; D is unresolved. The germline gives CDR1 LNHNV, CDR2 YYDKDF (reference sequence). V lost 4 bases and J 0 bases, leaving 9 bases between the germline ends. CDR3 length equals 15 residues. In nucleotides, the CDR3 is TGTGCCACCAGCACGAGAAGGCCAACTAATGAAAAACTGTTTTTT. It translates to CATSTRRPTNEKLFF. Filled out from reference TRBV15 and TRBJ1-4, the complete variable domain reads DAMVIQNPRYQVTQFGKPVTLSCSQTLNHNVMYWYQQKSSQAPKLLFHYYDKDFNNEADTPDNFQSRRPNTSFCFLDIRSPGLGDTAMYLCATSTRRPTNEKLFFGSGTQLSVL.

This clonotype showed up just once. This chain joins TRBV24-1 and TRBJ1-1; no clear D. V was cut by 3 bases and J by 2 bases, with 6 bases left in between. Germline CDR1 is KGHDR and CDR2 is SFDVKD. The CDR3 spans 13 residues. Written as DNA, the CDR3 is TGTGCCACCAGTGATAGCGGAAACACTGAAGCTTTCTTT. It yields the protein CATSDSGNTEAFF.

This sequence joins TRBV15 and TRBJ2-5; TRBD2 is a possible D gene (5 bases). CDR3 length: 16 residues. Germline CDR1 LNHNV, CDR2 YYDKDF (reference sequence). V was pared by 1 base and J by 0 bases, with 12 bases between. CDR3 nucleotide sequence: TGTGCCACCAGCAGAGTCCGGGGATTTAACCAAGAGACCCAGTACTTC. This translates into CATSRVRGFNQETQYF.

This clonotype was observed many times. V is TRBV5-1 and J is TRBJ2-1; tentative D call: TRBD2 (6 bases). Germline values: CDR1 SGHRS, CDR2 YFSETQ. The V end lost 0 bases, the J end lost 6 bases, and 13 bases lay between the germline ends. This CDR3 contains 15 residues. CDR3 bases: TGCGCCAGCAGCTTGGACGGGAGTGGGGCCAATGAGCAGTTCTTC. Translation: CASSLDGSGANEQFF.

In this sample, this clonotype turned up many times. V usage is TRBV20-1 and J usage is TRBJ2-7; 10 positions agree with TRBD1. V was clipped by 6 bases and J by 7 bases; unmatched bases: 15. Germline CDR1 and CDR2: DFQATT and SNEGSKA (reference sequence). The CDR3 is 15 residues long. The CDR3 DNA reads TGCAGTGCAAGCCGGGGCGGGACAGGGGTTAGGGAGCAGTACTTC. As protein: CSASRGGTGVREQYF.

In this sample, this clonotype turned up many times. DNA for the CDR3: TGTGCCAGCAGCTTAAGGGGGGGGAACTATGGCTACACCTTC. Its translation: CASSLRGGNYGYTF. The chain is built from TRBV7-9 and TRBJ1-2; tentatively, D is TRBD1 (6 bases). The CDR3 totals 14 residues. V lost 2 bases, J lost 2 bases, and 9 bases lay in between. Germline loops: CDR1 SEHNR, CDR2 FQNEAQ (reference sequence).

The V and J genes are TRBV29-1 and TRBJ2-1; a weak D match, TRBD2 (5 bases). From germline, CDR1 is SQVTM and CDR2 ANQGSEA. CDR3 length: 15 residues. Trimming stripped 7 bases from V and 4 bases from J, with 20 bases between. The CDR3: CSAGGGLVIYNEQFF. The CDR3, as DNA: TGCAGCGCTGGTGGTGGACTTGTAATATACAATGAGCAGTTCTTC.

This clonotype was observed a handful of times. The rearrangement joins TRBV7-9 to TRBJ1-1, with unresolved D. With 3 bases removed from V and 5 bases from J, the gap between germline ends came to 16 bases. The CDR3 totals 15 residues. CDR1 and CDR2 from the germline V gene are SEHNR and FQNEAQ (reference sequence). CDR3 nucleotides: TGTGCCAGCAGCTTCCCCCCCAGTGAGCAGACTGAAGCTTTCTTT. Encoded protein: CASSFPPSEQTEAFF.

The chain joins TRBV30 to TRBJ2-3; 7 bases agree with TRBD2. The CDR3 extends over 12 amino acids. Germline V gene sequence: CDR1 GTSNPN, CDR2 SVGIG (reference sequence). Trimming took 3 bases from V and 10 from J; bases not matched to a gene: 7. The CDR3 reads CAWRIPAGAQYF. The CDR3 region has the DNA TGTGCCTGGAGAATCCCGGCGGGGGCGCAGTATTTT.

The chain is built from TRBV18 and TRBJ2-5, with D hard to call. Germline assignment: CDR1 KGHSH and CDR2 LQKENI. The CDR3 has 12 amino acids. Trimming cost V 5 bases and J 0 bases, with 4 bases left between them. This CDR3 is CASSTYQETQYF. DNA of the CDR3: TGTGCCAGCTCAACGTACCAAGAGACCCAGTACTTC.

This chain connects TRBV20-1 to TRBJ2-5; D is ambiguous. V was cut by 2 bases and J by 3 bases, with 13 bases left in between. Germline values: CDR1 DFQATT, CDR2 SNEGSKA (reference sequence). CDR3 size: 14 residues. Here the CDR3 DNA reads TGCAGTGCTAGATATCGCCTGGATAAAGAGACCCAGTACTTC. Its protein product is CSARYRLDKETQYF.

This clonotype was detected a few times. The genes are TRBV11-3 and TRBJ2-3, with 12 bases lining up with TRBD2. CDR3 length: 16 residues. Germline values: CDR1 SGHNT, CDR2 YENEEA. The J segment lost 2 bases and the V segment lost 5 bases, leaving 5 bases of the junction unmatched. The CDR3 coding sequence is TGTGCCAGCAGCCCCGGGACTAGCGGGTACACAGATACGCAGTATTTT. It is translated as CASSPGTSGYTDTQYF.

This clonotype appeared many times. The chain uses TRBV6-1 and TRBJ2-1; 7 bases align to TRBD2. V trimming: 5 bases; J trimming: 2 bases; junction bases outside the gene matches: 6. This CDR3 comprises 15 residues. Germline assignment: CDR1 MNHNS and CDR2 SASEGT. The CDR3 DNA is TGTGCCAGCAGTCCCGGGACTACTGCCTACAATGAGCAGTTCTTC. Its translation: CASSPGTTAYNEQFF.

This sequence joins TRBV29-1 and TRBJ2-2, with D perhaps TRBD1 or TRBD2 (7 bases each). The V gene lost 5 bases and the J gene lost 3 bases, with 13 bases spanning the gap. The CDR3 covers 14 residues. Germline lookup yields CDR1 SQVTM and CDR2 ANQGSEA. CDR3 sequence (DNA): TGCAGCGTTAGGGGAGGGGGCGACACCGGGGAGCTGTTTTTT. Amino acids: CSVRGGGDTGELFF.

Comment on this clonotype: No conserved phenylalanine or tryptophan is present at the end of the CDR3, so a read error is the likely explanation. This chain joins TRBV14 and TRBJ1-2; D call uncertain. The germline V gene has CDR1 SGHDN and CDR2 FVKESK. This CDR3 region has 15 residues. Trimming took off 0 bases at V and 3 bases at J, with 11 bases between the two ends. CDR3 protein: CASSQDVGIHYGYTL. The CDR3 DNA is TGTGCCAGCAGCCAAGATGTCGGGATTCACTATGGCTACACCCTC.

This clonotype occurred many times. The CDR3 loop is CASSISGLEMDTQYF. In DNA form, the CDR3 reads TGTGCCAGTAGTATATCAGGACTAGAGATGGATACGCAGTATTTT. The chain is built from TRBV19 and TRBJ2-3, with TRBD2 identical over 7 bases. J was trimmed by 6 bases and V by 2 bases; bases with no gene match: 8. CDR3 length: 15 residues. Germline V gene data show CDR1 as LNHDA and CDR2 as SQIVND (reference sequence).

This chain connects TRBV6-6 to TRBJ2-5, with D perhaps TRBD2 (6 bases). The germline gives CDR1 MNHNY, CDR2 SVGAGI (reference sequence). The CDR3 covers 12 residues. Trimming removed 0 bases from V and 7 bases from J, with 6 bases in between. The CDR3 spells CASSYSEGTQYF. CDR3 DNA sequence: TGTGCCAGCAGTTACTCGGAGGGGACCCAGTACTTC.

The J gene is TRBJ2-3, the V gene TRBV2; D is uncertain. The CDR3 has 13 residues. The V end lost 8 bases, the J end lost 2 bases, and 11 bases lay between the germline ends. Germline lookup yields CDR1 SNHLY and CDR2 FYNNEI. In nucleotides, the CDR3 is TGTGCCAGCTCTTTGGTTGCCACAGATACGCAGTATTTT. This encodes CASSLVATDTQYF. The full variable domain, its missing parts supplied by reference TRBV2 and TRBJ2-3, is EPEVTQTPSHQVTQMGQEVILRCVPISNHLYFYWYRQILGQKVEFLVSFYNNEISEKSEIFDDQFSVERPDGSNFTLKIRSTKLEDSAMYFCASSLVATDTQYFGPGTRLTVL.

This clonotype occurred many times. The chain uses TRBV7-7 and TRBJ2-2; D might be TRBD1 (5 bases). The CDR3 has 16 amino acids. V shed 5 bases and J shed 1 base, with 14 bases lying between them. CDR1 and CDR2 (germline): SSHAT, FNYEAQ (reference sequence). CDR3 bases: TGTGCCAGCAGCCCAACCGACAGTAGGAACACCGGGGAGCTGTTTTTT. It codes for CASSPTDSRNTGELFF.

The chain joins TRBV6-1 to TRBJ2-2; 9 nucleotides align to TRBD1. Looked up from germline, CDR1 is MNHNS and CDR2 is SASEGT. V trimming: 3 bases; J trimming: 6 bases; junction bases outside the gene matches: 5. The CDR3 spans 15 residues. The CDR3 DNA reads TGTGCCAGCAGTGATACAGGGGGCTCGGCCGGGGAGCTGTTTTTT. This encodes CASSDTGGSAGELFF.

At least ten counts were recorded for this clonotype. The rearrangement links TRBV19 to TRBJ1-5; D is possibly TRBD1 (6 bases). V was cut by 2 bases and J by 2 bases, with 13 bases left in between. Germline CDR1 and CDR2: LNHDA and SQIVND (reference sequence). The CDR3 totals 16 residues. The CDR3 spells CASSITIEGGNQPQHF. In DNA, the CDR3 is TGTGCCAGTAGTATAACAATTGAGGGGGGCAATCAGCCCCAGCATTTT.

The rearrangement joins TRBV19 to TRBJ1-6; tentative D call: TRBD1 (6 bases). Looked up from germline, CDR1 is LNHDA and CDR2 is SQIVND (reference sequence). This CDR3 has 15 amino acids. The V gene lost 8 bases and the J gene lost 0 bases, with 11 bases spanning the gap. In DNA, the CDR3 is TGTGCCAGTCAAGACAGGTTCTCCTATAATTCACCCCTCCACTTT. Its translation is CASQDRFSYNSPLHF. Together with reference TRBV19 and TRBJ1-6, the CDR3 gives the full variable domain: DGGITQSPKYLFRKEGQNVTLSCEQNLNHDAMYWYRQDPGQGLRLIYYSQIVNDFQKGDIAEGYSVSREKKESFPLTVTSAQKNPTAFYLCASQDRFSYNSPLHFGNGTRLTVT.